Following are 22 T cell receptor beta chains from one sample sequenced in a study of cytomegalovirus exposure and HLA in healthy donors. The PCR contained 60 Vbeta and 13 Jbeta primers. TCRdb's table, derived via immunoSEQ multiplex PCR, lists solely in-frame clones and lacks some. The sample includes roughly 190,000 clones, roughly 73% of them seen just once. The sequencing input was PBMCs. The receptor source for this set is a female donor in good health and CMV-seronegative.

The gene calls are TRBV7-3 and TRBJ2-2; 8 bases are a match to TRBD2. Unmatched junction bases numbered 14, after V lost 2 bases and J lost 0 bases. The CDR3 runs to 20 residues. From germline, CDR1 is SGHTA and CDR2 FQGTGA. CDR3 sequence: CASSLAGALREASNTGELFF. CDR3 in DNA: TGTGCCAGCAGCTTAGCAGGGGCGTTGCGGGAGGCCTCGAACACCGGGGAGCTGTTTTTT.

This chain uses TRBV6-6 with TRBJ2-5; 7 bases agree with TRBD2. This CDR3 region has 16 residues. J gave up 5 bases and V 2 bases, and 11 bases lay outside the gene matches. From germline, CDR1 is MNHNY and CDR2 SVGAGI (reference sequence). DNA for the CDR3: TGTGCCAGCAGTTACGCGGGAGCGACAGTCATTGAGACCCAGTACTTC. Its translation: CASSYAGATVIETQYF.

This clone was counted a few times. This chain connects TRBV27 to TRBJ2-1, with D uncertain. Germline CDR1 reads MNHEY; CDR2 reads SMNVEV (reference sequence). The CDR3 is 17 residues long. V lost 3 bases and J 0 bases, leaving 15 bases between the germline ends. The CDR3 loop reads CASSLAQGRSSYNEQFF. CDR3 coding DNA: TGTGCCAGCAGTTTGGCGCAAGGCCGGAGCTCCTACAATGAGCAGTTCTTC.

The chain has TRBV19 and TRBJ1-6, with 8 bases identical to TRBD1. The germline V gene encodes CDR1 LNHDA and CDR2 SQIVND (reference sequence). CDR3 size: 15 residues. With 5 bases clipped from V and 10 bases from J, the junction kept 10 bases outside the gene matches. The CDR3 is CASSPPGQEGSPLHF. CDR3 bases: TGTGCCAGTAGTCCACCGGGACAGGAGGGATCACCCCTCCACTTT.

This clone has just a few counts. The chain couples TRBV10-3 to TRBJ1-2, with D possibly TRBD1 on 5 matching bases. This CDR3 region has 12 residues. From germline, CDR1 is ENHRY and CDR2 SYGVKD. V lost 2 bases to trimming and J lost 4 bases, with 5 bases between them. In DNA, the CDR3 is TGTGCCATCAGTGAGGGGGCCTATGGCTACACCTTC. Translating it yields CAISEGAYGYTF.

The rearrangement links TRBV19 to TRBJ2-3; TRBD2 agrees at 7 bases. CDR1 is LNHDA and CDR2 is SQIVND in the germline V gene (reference sequence). Losses at the gene ends were 3 bases for V and 4 bases for J; bases not matched to a gene: 19. The CDR3 is 19 amino acids. The CDR3 bases are TGTGCCAGTAGTATGGGCCTAGCGGTCTCCAGCCATGGGGCAGATACGCAGTATTTT. It yields the protein CASSMGLAVSSHGADTQYF.

This clone was found once. Other DNA sequences in this sample translate to the same CDR3. V usage is TRBV2 and J usage is TRBJ1-5; no clear D. V was pared by 7 bases and J by 0 bases, with 10 bases between. This CDR3 is 14 amino acids long. Germline V gene sequence: CDR1 SNHLY, CDR2 FYNNEI. This CDR3 is CASNWHLSNQPQHF. The CDR3 DNA sequence: TGTGCCAGCAATTGGCATCTTAGCAATCAGCCCCAGCATTTT.

CDR3 sequence (DNA): TGTGCCTGGAGTGTAATTTGGGCTAGCGGGGGGGGCACAGATACGCAGTATTTT. Residues: CAWSVIWASGGGTDTQYF. The genes are TRBV30 and TRBJ2-3, with 12 bases fitting TRBD2. The germline CDR1 and CDR2 sequences are GTSNPN and SVGIG (reference sequence). The CDR3 extends over 18 amino acids. The J segment lost 1 base and the V segment lost 0 bases, leaving 8 bases of the junction unmatched.

This clone was observed once. The chain employs TRBV6-5 and TRBJ1-2; the match to TRBD1 covers 9 bases. The germline gives CDR1 MNHEY, CDR2 SVGAGI. J lost 2 bases, V lost 8 bases, and 6 bases had no gene match. This CDR3 region has 14 residues. This chain's CDR3 is CASYYRGLNYGYTF. CDR3 sequence (DNA): TGTGCCAGCTACTACAGGGGGCTAAACTATGGCTACACCTTC.

This clone was seen once. The chain links TRBV7-9 to TRBJ1-2; the D gene is possibly TRBD1 (5 bases). Germline V gives CDR1 SEHNR, CDR2 FQNEAQ (reference sequence). The CDR3 extends over 16 amino acids. V dropped 3 bases and J dropped 5 bases, with 19 bases sitting between them. The CDR3 DNA sequence: TGTGCCAGCAGCTTGAGTGGGTCGGCAGGGTGGTATGGCTACACCTTC. It translates to CASSLSGSAGWYGYTF.

V gene TRBV28 combines with J gene TRBJ2-1; tentatively, D is TRBD1 (6 bases). The CDR3 runs to 15 residues. The germline V and J ends were trimmed by 3 bases and 2 bases, with 11 bases remaining between them. The germline CDR1 and CDR2 sequences are MDHEN and SYDVKM. The CDR3 nucleotides are TGTGCCAGCAGTTTTGGGGGCTACCCCTACAATGAGCAGTTCTTC. Protein sequence: CASSFGGYPYNEQFF.

The chain joins TRBV11-1 to TRBJ2-7; 9 bases are a match to TRBD1. The CDR3 runs to 14 residues. The junction had 1 base not matched to a gene; V was cut back by 3 bases and J by 1 base. Germline CDR1 and CDR2: SGHAT and FQDESV (reference sequence). The CDR3 DNA is TGTGCCAGCAGCTTTGGGACAGGGTCCTACGAGCAGTACTTC. Translating gives CASSFGTGSYEQYF.

V and J are TRBV5-6 and TRBJ2-7, with a weak D call TRBD1 (6 bases). Trimming stripped 4 bases from V and 6 bases from J, with 14 bases between. CDR1 SGHDT and CDR2 YYEEEE come from the germline V gene. The CDR3 loop spans 13 amino acids. The CDR3, as DNA: TGTGCCAGCAGCCTAGAACAGGGTTTCGAGCAGTACTTC. This codes for CASSLEQGFEQYF.

The CDR3 spells CASSLAAVLRGAYEQFF. The CDR3 bases are TGCGCCAGCAGCTTGGCCGCCGTCCTGCGGGGGGCCTATGAGCAGTTCTTC. The chain joins TRBV5-1 to TRBJ2-1; 8 positions agree with TRBD2. V shed 0 bases, J shed 8 bases, and the junction held 13 bases outside the gene matches. The length of the CDR3 is 17 residues. Germline CDR1 SGHRS, CDR2 YFSETQ.

The rearrangement uses TRBV28 and TRBJ2-7; 8 bases align to TRBD2. The CDR3 extends over 15 amino acids. Per the germline V gene, CDR1 is MDHEN and CDR2 is SYDVKM. V lost 5 bases to trimming and J lost 3 bases; unmatched junction nucleotides: 9. The CDR3 DNA follows: TGTGCCAGCAGTCCTCTTTCGGGAGGGCTCTACGAGCAGTACTTC. Its protein is CASSPLSGGLYEQYF. Drawing the rest from reference TRBV28 and TRBJ2-7, the complete variable domain is DVKVTQSSRYLVKRTGEKVFLECVQDMDHENMFWYRQDPGLGLRLIYFSYDVKMKEKGDIPEGYSVSREKKERFSLILESASTNQTSMYLCASSPLSGGLYEQYFGPGTRLTVT.

This sequence joins TRBV6-1 and TRBJ2-5; D possibly corresponds to TRBD2 (6 bases). The J call is uncertain, as TRBJ2-7 better fits the DNA end. This CDR3 has 13 amino acids. Germline-derived CDR1 and CDR2 are MNHNS and SASEGT. The CDR3 here is CASRAGTLREQYF. CDR3 coding DNA: TGTGCCAGCAGGGCAGGGACTCTGCGCGAGCAGTACTTC.

CDR3 bases: TGTGCCAGCAGCTTATCGACAGTCTCTAATTCACCCCTCCACTTT. Its protein product is CASSLSTVSNSPLHF. The chain joins TRBV7-9 to TRBJ1-6, with D possibly TRBD1 on 5 matching bases. Per germline, CDR1 SEHNR and CDR2 FQNEAQ (reference sequence). The CDR3 contains 15 residues. Trimming cost V 2 bases and J 6 bases, with 11 bases left between them.

The gene calls are TRBV27 and TRBJ2-7; 13 positions match TRBD2. The ends lost 8 bases at V and 1 base at J; junction bases unmatched: 5. There are 15 residues in the CDR3. Germline CDR1 is MNHEY and CDR2 is SMNVEV (reference sequence). CDR3 in DNA: TGTGCCAGCTGGACTAGCGGGAGCCAATCCTACGAGCAGTACTTC. Translation gives CASWTSGSQSYEQYF.

The rearrangement uses TRBV14 and TRBJ2-6; D gene uncertain. Germline V gene lookup returns CDR1 SGHDN and CDR2 FVKESK. The germline V and J ends were trimmed by 1 base and 2 bases, with 3 bases remaining between them. CDR3 length: 14 amino acids. The CDR3 sequence: CASSQATGANVLTF. Written as DNA, the CDR3 is TGTGCCAGCAGCCAAGCCACTGGGGCCAACGTCCTGACTTTC. Full variable domain (remainder filled in from reference TRBV14 and TRBJ2-6): EAGVTQFPSHSVIEKGQTVTLRCDPISGHDNLYWYRRVMGKEIKFLLHFVKESKQDESGMPNNRFLAERTGGTYSTLKVQPAELEDSGVYFCASSQATGANVLTFGAGSRLTVL.

This clone was seen more than once but under ten times. The V and J genes are TRBV4-1 and TRBJ2-7; perhaps TRBD1 as D (6 bases). The CDR3 contains 14 residues. V dropped 2 bases and J dropped 2 bases, with 10 bases sitting between them. Germline V lookup: CDR1 MGHRA, CDR2 YSYEKL. CDR3 in DNA: TGCGCCAGCAGCCAACGGGACAAAACCTACGAGCAGTACTTC. Protein product: CASSQRDKTYEQYF.

The rearrangement links TRBV28 to TRBJ1-2; TRBD1 aligns across 10 bases. Germline V CDR1 and CDR2: MDHEN, SYDVKM. The CDR3 covers 14 residues. V shed 5 bases and J 8 bases; nucleotides not matched to a gene: 8. Written as DNA, the CDR3 is TGTGCCAGCAGTCATAAAGGGACAGGGGAGGGCTACACCTTC. Translated, it gives CASSHKGTGEGYTF.

V and J are TRBV6-5 and TRBJ2-3; tentative D call: TRBD1 (6 bases). The CDR3 length is 15 residues. Germline loops: CDR1 MNHEY, CDR2 SVGAGI. V gave up 6 bases and J gave up 0 bases, with 13 bases separating them. The CDR3 loop is CASSLTGPSTDTQYF. The CDR3, as DNA: TGTGCCAGCAGCCTGACAGGCCCTAGCACAGATACGCAGTATTTT.